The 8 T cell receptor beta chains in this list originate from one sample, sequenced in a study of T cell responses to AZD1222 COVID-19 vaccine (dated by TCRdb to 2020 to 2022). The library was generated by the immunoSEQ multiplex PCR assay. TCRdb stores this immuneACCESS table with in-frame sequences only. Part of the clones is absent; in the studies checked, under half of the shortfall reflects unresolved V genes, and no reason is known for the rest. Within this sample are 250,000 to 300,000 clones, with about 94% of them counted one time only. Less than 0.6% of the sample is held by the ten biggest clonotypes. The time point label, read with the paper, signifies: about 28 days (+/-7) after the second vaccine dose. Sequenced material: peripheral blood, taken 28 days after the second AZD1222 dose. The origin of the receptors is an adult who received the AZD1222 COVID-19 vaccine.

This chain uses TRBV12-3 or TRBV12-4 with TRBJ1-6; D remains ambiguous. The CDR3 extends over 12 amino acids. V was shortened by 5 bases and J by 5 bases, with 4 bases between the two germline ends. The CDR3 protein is CASSPHNSPLHF. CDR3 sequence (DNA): TGTGCCAGCAGTCCTCATAATTCACCCCTCCACTTT.

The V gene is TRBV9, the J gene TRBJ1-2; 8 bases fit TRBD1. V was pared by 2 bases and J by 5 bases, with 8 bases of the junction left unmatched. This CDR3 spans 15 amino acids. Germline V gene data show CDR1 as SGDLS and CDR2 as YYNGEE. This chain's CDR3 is CASSVGQGTPYGYTF. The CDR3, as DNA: TGTGCCAGCAGCGTCGGACAGGGCACACCTTATGGCTACACCTTC.

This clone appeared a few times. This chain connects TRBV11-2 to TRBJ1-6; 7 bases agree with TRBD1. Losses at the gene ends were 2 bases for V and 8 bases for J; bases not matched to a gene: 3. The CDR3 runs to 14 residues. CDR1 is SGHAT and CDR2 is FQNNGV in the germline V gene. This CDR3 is CASSLQGGDSPLHF. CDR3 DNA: TGTGCCAGCAGCTTACAGGGGGGAGATTCACCCCTCCACTTT. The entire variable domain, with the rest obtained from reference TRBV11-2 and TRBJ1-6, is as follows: EAGVAQSPRYKIIEKRQSVAFWCNPISGHATLYWYQQILGQGPKLLIQFQNNGVVDDSQLPKDRFSAERLKGVDSTLKIQPAKLEDSAVYLCASSLQGGDSPLHFGNGTRLTVT.

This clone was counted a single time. CDR3 DNA: TGTGCCAGCAGTTTAAGACAGATGGGAGAGCAGTACTTC. This codes for CASSLRQMGEQYF. V usage is TRBV12-3 or TRBV12-4 and J usage is TRBJ2-7, with D perhaps TRBD1 (5 bases). The CDR3 runs to 13 residues. The V and J ends lost 2 bases and 7 bases respectively, with 12 bases between them.

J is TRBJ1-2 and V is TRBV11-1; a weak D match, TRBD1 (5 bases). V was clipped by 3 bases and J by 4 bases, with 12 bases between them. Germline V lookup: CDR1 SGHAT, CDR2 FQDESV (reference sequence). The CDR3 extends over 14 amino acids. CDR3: CASSFGTKGYGYTF. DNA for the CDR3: TGTGCCAGCAGCTTCGGGACCAAGGGCTATGGCTACACCTTC.

The CDR3 here is CSASAGTAYEQYF. The CDR3 coding sequence is TGCAGTGCTAGTGCCGGGACAGCCTACGAGCAGTACTTC. This rearrangement joins TRBV20-1 to TRBJ2-7, with 7 bases lining up with TRBD1. V shed 3 bases, J shed 2 bases, and the junction held 4 bases outside the gene matches. The CDR3 runs 13 residues. Per the germline V gene, CDR1 is DFQATT and CDR2 is SNEGSKA (reference sequence).

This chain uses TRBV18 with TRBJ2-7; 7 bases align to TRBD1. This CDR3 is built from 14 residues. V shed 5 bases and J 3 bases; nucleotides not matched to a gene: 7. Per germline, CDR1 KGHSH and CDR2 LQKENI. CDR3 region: CASSRQGSHYEQYF. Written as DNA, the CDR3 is TGTGCCAGCTCAAGACAGGGATCACACTACGAGCAGTACTTC.

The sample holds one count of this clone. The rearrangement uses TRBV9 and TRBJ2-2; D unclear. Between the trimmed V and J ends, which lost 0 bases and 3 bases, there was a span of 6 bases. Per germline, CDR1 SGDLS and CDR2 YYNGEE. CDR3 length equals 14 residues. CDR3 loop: CASSVEVHTGELFF. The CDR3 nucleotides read TGTGCCAGCAGCGTAGAAGTGCACACCGGGGAGCTGTTTTTT.